These 30 T cell receptor beta chains share one sample of origin, sequenced in a study of cytomegalovirus exposure and HLA in healthy donors. The primer mix had 60 Vbeta and 13 Jbeta primers. The repertoire was sequenced with immunoSEQ multiplex PCR; TCRdb's copy has only in-frame clones and lacks some. The sample includes 180,000 or so clones, approximately 85% of them seen just once. The specimen was PBMCs. These receptors were obtained from a man between 18 and 35 years old in good health and CMV-seropositive.

The V and J genes are TRBV9 and TRBJ1-4; TRBD1 is a possible D gene (5 bases). Trimming took 0 bases from V and 5 from J, leaving 14 bases between them. Germline CDR1 SGDLS, CDR2 YYNGEE. CDR3 length equals 16 residues. CDR3 sequence: CASSVEGRGRNEKLFF. The CDR3 bases are TGTGCCAGCAGCGTAGAGGGGCGGGGGAGAAATGAAAAACTGTTTTTT.

The chain combines TRBV9 with TRBJ2-1; the match to TRBD1 covers 8 bases. Germline loops: CDR1 SGDLS, CDR2 YYNGEE. The CDR3 is made up of 15 amino acids. Trimming took 3 bases from V and 7 from J; bases not matched to a gene: 9. CDR3 protein: CASSARGQGSNEQFF. DNA for the CDR3: TGTGCCAGCAGCGCGCGAGGACAGGGTAGTAATGAGCAGTTCTTC.

This clone was picked up one time. The chain combines TRBV2 with TRBJ2-7; TRBD1 might be the D (6 bases). V was pared by 0 bases and J by 9 bases, with 9 bases between. This CDR3 is built from 12 residues. The germline V gene encodes CDR1 SNHLY and CDR2 FYNNEI. For the CDR3, the DNA is TGTGCCAGCAGTGAAGCGCTCAGGGGGCAGTACTTC. Translating it yields CASSEALRGQYF.

This chain uses TRBV6-5 with TRBJ1-1, with TRBD1 as a possible D gene (6 bases). The ends were cut back, 5 bases at V and 4 bases at J, with 17 bases in the middle. The V gene's germline CDR1 is MNHEY and CDR2 SVGAGI. The CDR3 has 15 amino acids. CDR3 residues: CASSLAGAGGTEAFF. The DNA for the CDR3 is TGTGCCAGCAGTCTAGCGGGGGCGGGGGGCACTGAAGCTTTCTTT.

The chain joins TRBV19 to TRBJ2-1, with D possibly TRBD2 on 6 matching bases. V was trimmed by 6 bases and J by 4 bases, leaving 13 bases between them. Germline assignment: CDR1 LNHDA and CDR2 SQIVND (reference sequence). There are 14 residues in the CDR3. This CDR3 reads CASSVGLVYNEQFF. The CDR3 nucleotides read TGTGCCAGTAGCGTGGGACTGGTGTACAATGAGCAGTTCTTC.

The chain joins TRBV11-2 to TRBJ2-1, with TRBD1 matching over 9 bases. Germline V gene data show CDR1 as SGHAT and CDR2 as FQNNGV. CDR3 length: 14 amino acids. V shed 4 bases, J shed 8 bases, and the junction held 6 bases outside the gene matches. In DNA form, the CDR3 reads TGTGCCAGCAGCTCCGGACAGGGGTTGTATGAGCAGTTCTTC. This sequence encodes CASSSGQGLYEQFF.

The gene calls are TRBV9 and TRBJ1-2; D ambiguous. V lost 3 bases and J 1 base, leaving 4 bases between the germline ends. The germline CDR1 and CDR2 sequences are SGDLS and YYNGEE. The CDR3 runs 12 residues. The CDR3 is CASSGGNYGYTF. The CDR3 nucleotides are TGTGCCAGCAGCGGAGGTAACTATGGCTACACCTTC.

The chain's CDR3 is CASSVTSGEYKQYF. DNA of the CDR3: TGTGCCAGCAGCGTGACTAGCGGGGAATATAAGCAGTACTTC. This chain uses TRBV5-4 with TRBJ2-5, with 11 bases matching TRBD2. Germline-derived CDR1 and CDR2 are SGHNT and YYREEE (reference sequence). V trimming: 4 bases; J trimming: 11 bases; junction bases outside the gene matches: 10. This CDR3 is built from 14 residues.

This clone was recorded only once. This rearrangement joins TRBV27 to TRBJ2-2, with a weak D call TRBD1 (6 bases). This CDR3 is 15 amino acids long. Germline V gene lookup returns CDR1 MNHEY and CDR2 SMNVEV (reference sequence). Deletions cut 7 bases from V and 4 bases from J, with 16 bases between. The CDR3 sequence: CASTGGSSSTGELFF. Here the CDR3 DNA reads TGTGCCAGCACTGGGGGCTCATCGAGCACCGGGGAGCTGTTTTTT.

The chain links TRBV30 to TRBJ2-5; TRBD2 agrees at 8 bases. Germline V gene data show CDR1 as GTSNPN and CDR2 as SVGIG (reference sequence). The length of the CDR3 is 13 residues. Trimming cost V 3 bases and J 3 bases; bases outside gene matches: 3. The CDR3 nucleotides are TGTGCCTGGAGAATGGGACTAGAAGAGACCCAGTACTTC. It yields the protein CAWRMGLEETQYF.

This clone was recorded a few times. This rearrangement joins TRBV4-1 to TRBJ1-1, with D possibly matching TRBD1 (5 bases). The CDR3 extends over 13 amino acids. The V and J ends lost 0 bases and 11 bases respectively, with 13 bases between them. The germline V gene has CDR1 MGHRA and CDR2 YSYEKL. CDR3 residues: CASSQDREGVAFF. In DNA form, the CDR3 reads TGCGCCAGCAGCCAAGATCGAGAAGGGGTCGCTTTCTTT.

The chain recombines TRBV27 with TRBJ1-1; possibly TRBD1 for D (5 bases). With 9 bases removed from V and 1 base from J, the gap between germline ends came to 15 bases. There are 14 residues in the CDR3. Per the germline V gene, CDR1 is MNHEY and CDR2 is SMNVEV (reference sequence). For the CDR3, the DNA is TGTGCCAGTGTCGGGGGTACTGGGAACACTGAAGCTTTCTTT. It is translated as CASVGGTGNTEAFF.

This sequence joins TRBV5-1 and TRBJ2-7, with a tentative D call TRBD1 (6 bases). The CDR3 is made up of 14 amino acids. Trimming pared 4 bases from V and 1 base from J, leaving 12 bases between. CDR1 and CDR2 from the germline V gene are SGHRS and YFSETQ. The CDR3 is CASSENRDSYEQYF. In DNA form, the CDR3 reads TGCGCCAGCAGCGAAAACAGGGATTCCTACGAGCAGTACTTC.

The V gene is TRBV6-1, the J gene TRBJ1-2, with a tentative D call TRBD1 (6 bases). CDR1 MNHNS and CDR2 SASEGT come from the germline V gene. Deletions cut 2 bases from V and 10 bases from J, with 14 bases between. This CDR3 is built from 13 residues. The CDR3 DNA follows: TGTGCCAGCAGTGAAAGGGCAGGGGATTACTACACCTTC. It codes for CASSERAGDYYTF.

The chain has TRBV27 and TRBJ1-3; D gene ambiguous. The V end was cut by 5 bases, the J end by 4 bases, with 9 bases between. Germline V CDR1 and CDR2: MNHEY, SMNVEV (reference sequence). CDR3 size: 13 residues. This chain's CDR3 is CASSPRYGNTIYF. The CDR3 nucleotides read TGTGCCAGCAGTCCCCGCTACGGAAACACCATATATTTT.

Of note for this clone: A read error may account for a junction end that differs from germline. The J gene is TRBJ2-2, the V gene TRBV7-6; 7 positions agree with TRBD1. The CDR3 contains 17 residues. Looked up from germline, CDR1 is SGHVS and CDR2 is FNYEAQ. CDR3 amino acids: CASSLAVGTVGAGKLFF. In DNA form, the CDR3 reads TGTGCCAGCAGCTTAGCAGTCGGGACAGTTGGGGCCGGGAAGCTGTTTTTT.

The genes are TRBV10-3 and TRBJ2-1; D perhaps matches TRBD1 (6 bases). The CDR3 spans 16 residues. V gave up 2 bases and J gave up 6 bases, with 17 bases separating them. Germline V CDR1 and CDR2: ENHRY, SYGVKD. This CDR3 reads CAISEQGLVHVNEQFF. CDR3 bases: TGTGCCATCAGTGAGCAGGGGCTAGTTCACGTCAATGAGCAGTTCTTC.

The chain couples TRBV30 to TRBJ2-3; the match to TRBD1 covers 8 bases. This CDR3 contains 18 residues. Per germline, CDR1 GTSNPN and CDR2 SVGIG (reference sequence). The J segment lost 2 bases and the V segment lost 7 bases, leaving 20 bases of the junction unmatched. The CDR3 DNA sequence: TGTGCCTTGAGATATAGTTTTCAGGGGGCACAATACACAGATACGCAGTATTTT. Protein: CALRYSFQGAQYTDTQYF.

V usage is TRBV11-2 and J usage is TRBJ2-3; D gene unclear. With 0 bases removed from V and 14 bases from J, the gap between germline ends came to 9 bases. CDR1 and CDR2 (germline): SGHAT, FQNNGV. The CDR3 loop spans 11 amino acids. Here the CDR3 DNA reads TGTGCCAGCAGCTTAGATTTCACTACGTATTTT. Protein product: CASSLDFTTYF. The full variable domain, completed using reference TRBV11-2 and TRBJ2-3, is EAGVAQSPRYKIIEKRQSVAFWCNPISGHATLYWYQQILGQGPKLLIQFQNNGVVDDSQLPKDRFSAERLKGVDSTLKIQPAKLEDSAVYLCASSLDFTTYFGPGTRLTVL.

The CDR3 sequence: CASSLRAGGSSYEQYF. In DNA, the CDR3 is TGTGCCAGCAGCTTACGGGCGGGGGGAAGCTCCTACGAGCAGTACTTC. The V and J genes are TRBV7-2 and TRBJ2-7; 8 positions agree with TRBD2. CDR1 and CDR2 (germline): SGHTA, FQGNSA. The V gene end was trimmed by 2 bases and the J gene end by 0 bases; junction bases not matched to a gene: 6. CDR3 size: 16 residues.

This rearrangement joins TRBV29-1 to TRBJ1-2, with a possible D match to TRBD1 (5 bases). V was clipped by 1 base and J by 8 bases, with 11 bases between them. Germline CDR1 is SQVTM and CDR2 is ANQGSEA. The length of the CDR3 is 12 residues. CDR3 amino acids: CSVEVREGGYTF. The CDR3 DNA follows: TGCAGCGTTGAAGTCAGGGAGGGAGGCTACACCTTC.

The rearrangement links TRBV28 to TRBJ1-2, with 7 nucleotides matching TRBD1. CDR1 and CDR2 (germline): MDHEN, SYDVKM. This CDR3 is built from 14 residues. Trimming removed 5 bases from V and 4 bases from J; junction bases left unmatched: 7. CDR3 coding DNA: TGTGCCAGCAGTCCCCCCGGGGACAGCTATGGCTACACCTTC. This gives the protein CASSPPGDSYGYTF.

This clone has only one observation. The chain is built from TRBV5-1 and TRBJ1-1, with 7 bases identical to TRBD1. The ends lost 5 bases at V and 0 bases at J; junction bases unmatched: 10. The CDR3 extends over 16 amino acids. Germline loops: CDR1 SGHRS, CDR2 YFSETQ. CDR3 protein: CASSFHGQAMNTEAFF. The CDR3 DNA reads TGCGCCAGCAGTTTCCACGGACAGGCCATGAACACTGAAGCTTTCTTT.

This clone was counted a single time. The V call is TRBV12-5, the J call TRBJ1-1, with a weak D call TRBD1 (5 bases). CDR1 and CDR2 from the germline V gene are LGHNT and FRNRAP. The CDR3 contains 15 residues. The V end was cut by 1 base, the J end by 4 bases, with 13 bases between. The CDR3 is CASGLGTPGSTEAFF. Here the CDR3 DNA reads TGTGCTAGTGGTTTGGGGACCCCAGGGTCCACTGAAGCTTTCTTT.

The CDR3 protein is CASRVAGGNEQFF. CDR3 nucleotide sequence: TGTGCCAGTAGGGTAGCGGGGGGCAATGAGCAGTTCTTC. This chain links TRBV5-8 with TRBJ2-1; 10 positions match TRBD2. The CDR3 runs 13 residues. The V gene's germline CDR1 is SGHTS and CDR2 YDEGEE. J was trimmed by 6 bases and V by 8 bases; bases with no gene match: 5.

The V gene is TRBV4-3, the J gene TRBJ1-2; 9 bases map to TRBD1. Germline CDR1 reads LGHNA; CDR2 reads YSLEER. Losses at the gene ends were 0 bases for V and 5 bases for J; bases not matched to a gene: 4. The CDR3 is 15 amino acids. The CDR3 here is CASSQEGTGYYGYTF. In DNA form, the CDR3 reads TGCGCCAGCAGCCAAGAAGGGACAGGGTATTATGGCTACACCTTC.

The chain is built from TRBV2 and TRBJ2-7, with 9 bases fitting TRBD2. The CDR3 has 13 residues. V dropped 6 bases and J dropped 6; count of bases not matched to a gene: 6. Germline CDR1 is SNHLY and CDR2 is FYNNEI. CDR3 sequence: CASRREGEGEQYF. In DNA, the CDR3 is TGTGCCAGCAGGCGGGAGGGTGAGGGCGAGCAGTACTTC.

The CDR3 DNA sequence: TGTGCCAGCAGTCCCAGGACAGGGCCCACTGAAGCTTTCTTT. Encoded protein: CASSPRTGPTEAFF. V usage is TRBV7-2 and J usage is TRBJ1-1; TRBD1 aligns across 8 bases. CDR3 size: 14 residues. CDR1 SGHTA and CDR2 FQGNSA come from the germline V gene. With 6 bases clipped from V and 4 bases from J, the junction kept 7 bases outside the gene matches.

This chain links TRBV19 with TRBJ1-3, with a weak D call TRBD1 (5 bases). This CDR3 comprises 15 residues. Germline lookup yields CDR1 LNHDA and CDR2 SQIVND (reference sequence). V was trimmed by 8 bases and J by 2 bases, leaving 16 bases between them. The CDR3 spells CASGLRAGPGNTIYF. The CDR3 region has the DNA TGTGCCAGTGGTCTCAGGGCAGGGCCTGGAAACACCATATATTTT. The full variable domain, its missing parts supplied by reference TRBV19 and TRBJ1-3, is DGGITQSPKYLFRKEGQNVTLSCEQNLNHDAMYWYRQDPGQGLRLIYYSQIVNDFQKGDIAEGYSVSREKKESFPLTVTSAQKNPTAFYLCASGLRAGPGNTIYFGEGSWLTVV.

V and J are TRBV11-3 and TRBJ2-1, with 10 positions matching TRBD2. This CDR3 region has 16 residues. Trimming cost V 5 bases and J 4 bases; bases outside gene matches: 8. CDR1 and CDR2 from the germline V gene are SGHNT and YENEEA. CDR3 protein: CASSPSGGATYNEQFF. The CDR3 DNA sequence: TGTGCCAGCAGCCCGAGCGGGGGGGCAACTTACAATGAGCAGTTCTTC. The full variable domain, in which reference TRBV11-3 and TRBJ2-1 provide the parts outside the CDR3, is EAGVVQSPRYKIIEKKQPVAFWCNPISGHNTLYWYLQNLGQGPELLIRYENEEAVDDSQLPKDRFSAERLKGVDSTLKIQPAELGDSAVYLCASSPSGGATYNEQFFGPGTRLTVL.